A single sample is the source of the 22 T cell receptor beta chains below, sequenced in a study of shared clonotypes between healthy human individuals (dated by TCRdb to about 2020). Libraries came from the immunoSEQ multiplex PCR assay. Held by TCRdb, this immuneACCESS table contains in-frame sequences only and omits some clones. Under half of the omission traces to an unresolved V gene where checked; the cause of the rest is unknown. Counted in this sample were more than 1.2 million clones; roughly 98.5% of them appeared once. The biggest ten clones account for around 0.38% of the sample. Material: naive CD4+ T cells sorted from blood. The cell subset or site label for this specimen denotes: CD45RA+ positively selected. These receptor sequences come from a man aged 25 to 40 in good health.

The chain uses TRBV5-4 and TRBJ2-6; D uncertain. There are 15 residues in the CDR3. Germline V CDR1 and CDR2: SGHNT, YYREEE (reference sequence). V was pared by 1 base and J by 2 bases, with 7 bases between. CDR3 DNA sequence: TGTGCCAGCAGCTTGTCGACACCTGGGGCCAACGTCCTGACTTTC. This codes for CASSLSTPGANVLTF.

This chain joins TRBV7-9 and TRBJ2-3; 7 bases are a match to TRBD2. The trim removed 2 bases at V and 5 bases at J, leaving 13 bases unmatched. The CDR3 sequence is 17 residues long. Germline CDR1 and CDR2: SEHNR and FQNEAQ (reference sequence). CDR3 nucleotides: TGTGCCAGCAGCTTAATCCCGGGACTAAAATTGATAGATACGCAGTATTTT. Protein sequence: CASSLIPGLKLIDTQYF.

V gene TRBV5-5 combines with J gene TRBJ2-7, with a possible D match to TRBD1 (5 bases). This CDR3 comprises 15 residues. The germline V and J ends were trimmed by 1 base and 2 bases, with 13 bases remaining between them. Germline CDR1 is SGHKS and CDR2 is YYEKEE (reference sequence). The CDR3 loop reads CASSLLNRRAYEQYF. As DNA, the CDR3 is TGTGCCAGCAGCTTGTTGAACAGGCGTGCCTACGAGCAGTACTTC.

The chain carries TRBV19 and TRBJ1-5; possibly TRBD1 for D (6 bases). Germline V gene lookup returns CDR1 LNHDA and CDR2 SQIVND (reference sequence). V was pared by 6 bases and J by 9 bases, with 21 bases between. This CDR3 contains 15 residues. CDR3: CASSLVQGVGAPQHF. The CDR3 nucleotides are TGTGCCAGTAGCCTCGTACAGGGAGTTGGGGCGCCCCAGCATTTT.

This rearrangement joins TRBV7-2 to TRBJ2-3, with D perhaps matching TRBD2 (5 bases). The CDR3 has 16 residues. Germline loops: CDR1 SGHTA, CDR2 FQGNSA. Trimming took 1 base from V and 4 from J, leaving 15 bases between them. CDR3: CASSLGMGVGADTQYF. DNA for the CDR3: TGTGCCAGCAGCTTAGGAATGGGAGTAGGAGCAGATACGCAGTATTTT.

J is TRBJ1-1 and V is TRBV5-5; D is ambiguous. Germline V CDR1 and CDR2: SGHKS, YYEKEE (reference sequence). This CDR3 spans 15 amino acids. Trimming shortened V by 4 bases and J by 0 bases, and 13 bases separated the two germline ends. This CDR3 reads CASSPGLGMNTEAFF. The CDR3 coding sequence is TGTGCCAGCAGCCCCGGGCTCGGCATGAACACTGAAGCTTTCTTT.

The chain carries TRBV10-1 and TRBJ2-2; 7 nucleotides match TRBD1. This CDR3 contains 18 residues. Germline V gives CDR1 WNHNN, CDR2 SYGVQD (reference sequence). V was pared by 3 bases and J by 0 bases, with 10 bases of the junction left unmatched. The CDR3 coding sequence is TGCGCCAGCAGTGACCTCCGGGACAGCAATCCGAACACCGGGGAGCTGTTTTTT. Encoded protein: CASSDLRDSNPNTGELFF.

The chain couples TRBV4-1 to TRBJ2-7, with D unresolved. V was clipped by 0 bases and J by 2 bases, with 11 bases between them. The CDR3 is 15 amino acids. Germline V CDR1 and CDR2: MGHRA, YSYEKL. CDR3 residues: CASSQEGYETYEQYF. The CDR3 DNA follows: TGCGCCAGCAGCCAAGAGGGGTACGAAACCTACGAGCAGTACTTC.

In nucleotides, the CDR3 is TGTGCCAGCAGTGATAGGCTATCGGTAGAGACCCAGTACTTC. Its protein product is CASSDRLSVETQYF. This rearrangement joins TRBV25-1 to TRBJ2-5, with no clear D. CDR1 MGHDK and CDR2 SYGVNS come from the germline V gene. CDR3 length: 14 amino acids. V lost 3 bases, J lost 4 bases, and 12 bases lay in between.

The rearrangement uses TRBV21-1 and TRBJ2-2; the table assigns TRBD1, which was not confirmed against the DNA. TRBV21-1 constitutes a pseudogene. This CDR3 spans 17 amino acids. CDR3 sequence: CASNKRIRYFLTGELFF. CDR3 DNA sequence: TGTGCCAGCAACAAAAGGATCAGGTACTTCCTGACCGGGGAGCTGTTTTTT.

This clone was seen only once. The genes are TRBV4-2 and TRBJ1-1; possible D gene TRBD1, 5 bases. CDR3 size: 17 residues. Germline V gene data show CDR1 as LGHNA and CDR2 as YNFKEQ. V lost 4 bases and J 0 bases, leaving 18 bases between the germline ends. CDR3: CASSPYFRGVLNTEAFF. DNA for the CDR3: TGTGCCAGCAGCCCATACTTCCGGGGGGTTTTGAACACTGAAGCTTTCTTT.

The rearrangement uses TRBV11-2 and TRBJ2-3, with D unclear. Between the trimmed V and J ends, which lost 3 bases and 2 bases, there was a span of 12 bases. Germline V gene data show CDR1 as SGHAT and CDR2 as FQNNGV. This CDR3 region has 15 residues. The CDR3 sequence is CASSFLAVPTDTQYF. The CDR3 DNA follows: TGTGCCAGCAGCTTTCTGGCCGTTCCCACAGATACGCAGTATTTT. The full variable domain, its missing parts supplied by reference TRBV11-2 and TRBJ2-3, is EAGVAQSPRYKIIEKRQSVAFWCNPISGHATLYWYQQILGQGPKLLIQFQNNGVVDDSQLPKDRFSAERLKGVDSTLKIQPAKLEDSAVYLCASSFLAVPTDTQYFGPGTRLTVL.

The chain uses TRBV6-5 and TRBJ2-5; 8 nucleotides line up with TRBD2. The J call may be mistaken, given a closer DNA end match to TRBJ2-7. The CDR3 is 15 amino acids. Germline assignment: CDR1 MNHEY and CDR2 SVGAGI. This CDR3 is CASSYLSGGQNEQYF. In nucleotides, the CDR3 is TGTGCCAGCAGTTACTTATCGGGAGGGCAGAACGAGCAGTACTTC.

This sequence joins TRBV5-1 and TRBJ2-7; D is unresolved. Looked up from germline, CDR1 is SGHRS and CDR2 is YFSETQ. V was shortened by 0 bases and J by 1 base, with 5 bases between the two germline ends. The length of the CDR3 is 13 residues. The DNA of the CDR3 is TGCGCCAGCAGCTTGGAGAATTCCTACGAGCAGTACTTC. Protein: CASSLENSYEQYF.

The V gene is TRBV30, the J gene TRBJ2-1; D not certain. Germline V gene lookup returns CDR1 GTSNPN and CDR2 SVGIG (reference sequence). Trimming shortened V by 8 bases and J by 7 bases, and 15 bases separated the two germline ends. CDR3 length: 12 amino acids. This chain's CDR3 is CARGSPSNEQFF. CDR3 in DNA: TGTGCCCGAGGAAGTCCGTCGAATGAGCAGTTCTTC.

The chain couples TRBV5-6 to TRBJ1-5; TRBD1 aligns across 10 bases. Looked up from germline, CDR1 is SGHDT and CDR2 is YYEEEE. This CDR3 has 14 residues. Losses at the gene ends were 4 bases for V and 2 bases for J; bases not matched to a gene: 0. The CDR3 DNA reads TGTGCCAGCAGCGGGACAGGGGGCAATCAGCCCCAGCATTTT. Protein: CASSGTGGNQPQHF.

The chain combines TRBV18 with TRBJ2-7, with 8 bases identical to TRBD2. The CDR3 covers 13 residues. From germline, CDR1 is KGHSH and CDR2 LQKENI. V shed 5 bases, J shed 3 bases, and the junction held 3 bases outside the gene matches. In DNA, the CDR3 is TGTGCCAGCTCATCGGGACTAGACTACGAGCAGTACTTC. Its protein product is CASSSGLDYEQYF.

The chain recombines TRBV28 with TRBJ2-5; TRBD2 matches at 8 bases. J was trimmed by 2 bases and V by 6 bases; bases with no gene match: 5. CDR1 is MDHEN, CDR2 SYDVKM, per germline. There are 14 residues in the CDR3. CDR3 residues: CASRLSGRQETQYF. CDR3 nucleotides: TGTGCCAGCAGGTTAAGCGGGAGACAAGAGACCCAGTACTTC.

CDR3 nucleotides: TGTGCCAGCAGCTTGGCCCGGAGCGGGAGGGCCGACACAGATACGCAGTATTTT. Its protein is CASSLARSGRADTDTQYF. The chain carries TRBV5-4 and TRBJ2-3; 10 nucleotides align to TRBD2. The J segment lost 2 bases and the V segment lost 0 bases, leaving 9 bases of the junction unmatched. Germline V lookup: CDR1 SGHNT, CDR2 YYREEE (reference sequence). This CDR3 comprises 18 residues. Together with reference TRBV5-4 and TRBJ2-3, the CDR3 gives the full variable domain: ETGVTQSPTHLIKTRGQQVTLRCSSQSGHNTVSWYQQALGQGPQFIFQYYREEENGRGNFPPRFSGLQFPNYSSELNVNALELDDSALYLCASSLARSGRADTDTQYFGPGTRLTVL.

A word on this clone: Within the sample, other DNA sequences also encode this same CDR3. This CDR3 reads CASSSVGDTQYF. CDR3 coding DNA: TGTGCCAGCAGTTCGGTGGGAGATACGCAGTATTTT. The J gene is TRBJ2-3, the V gene TRBV28; no firm D call. The CDR3 sequence is 12 residues long. The V gene's germline CDR1 is MDHEN and CDR2 SYDVKM. The ends were cut back, 4 bases at V and 5 bases at J, with 7 bases in the middle.

This sequence joins TRBV18 and TRBJ1-2; D ambiguous. The CDR3 extends over 14 amino acids. V dropped 4 bases and J dropped 3 bases, with 12 bases sitting between them. Germline assignment: CDR1 KGHSH and CDR2 LQKENI. The CDR3 spells CASSRDDLYYGYTF. The CDR3 nucleotides are TGTGCCAGCTCACGAGACGACTTATACTATGGCTACACCTTC.

The J gene is TRBJ2-3, the V gene TRBV7-9; TRBD2 agrees at 12 bases. Germline V lookup: CDR1 SEHNR, CDR2 FQNEAQ (reference sequence). This CDR3 comprises 16 residues. V shed 5 bases, J shed 5 bases, and the junction held 8 bases outside the gene matches. The CDR3 DNA follows: TGTGCCAGCAGCCGGGGACTAGCGGGCGAGGGAGATACGCAGTATTTT. It codes for CASSRGLAGEGDTQYF.